A selection of T cell receptor beta chains follows, all from one sample in a study of cytomegalovirus exposure and HLA in healthy donors. Sequenced by immunoSEQ multiplex PCR; TCRdb stores in-frame clones only, minus some. The table lists approximately 170,000 clones, around 80% of them singletons. The sequenced material came from PBMCs. The receptors were gathered from a woman in her 30s in good health and CMV-seropositive. Both conserved end residues are part of each CDR3.

V gene: TRBV15
J gene: TRBJ1-5
CDR3 protein: CATSRDRGPNQPQHF

V gene: TRBV2
J gene: TRBJ1-6
CDR3 protein: CASLPRTALNSPLHF

V gene: TRBV5-1
J gene: TRBJ2-1
CDR3 protein: CASSFRGGRDEQFF

V gene: TRBV6-1
J gene: TRBJ1-6
CDR3 protein: CASNSGTPNSPLHF

V gene: TRBV30
J gene: TRBJ2-4
CDR3 protein: CAWSVGLSDQNIQYF

V gene: TRBV4-3
J gene: TRBJ1-3
CDR3 protein: CASSLSGTGSSGNTIYF

V gene: TRBV11-2
J gene: TRBJ2-5
CDR3 protein: CASSTTGGETQYF

V gene: TRBV28
J gene: TRBJ1-1
CDR3 protein: CASCRQGDGNLAFF

V gene: TRBV29-1
J gene: TRBJ2-2
CDR3 protein: CSVEALRIAGETGELFF

V gene: TRBV4-3
J gene: TRBJ2-2
CDR3 protein: CASRLAGNSGELFF

V gene: TRBV7-9
J gene: TRBJ2-7
CDR3 protein: CASSHQGYEQYF

V gene: TRBV12-5
J gene: TRBJ1-1
CDR3 protein: CASASTGSTEAFF

V gene: TRBV5-4
J gene: TRBJ2-7
CDR3 protein: CASSLSPSGSYEQYF

V gene: TRBV11-2
J gene: TRBJ2-3
CDR3 protein: CASSLHTDTQYF

V gene: TRBV11-2
J gene: TRBJ2-7
CDR3 protein: CASSLLVGGEQYF

V gene: TRBV28
J gene: TRBJ1-2
CDR3 protein: CASTRTARLYGYTF

V gene: TRBV29-1
J gene: TRBJ1-1
CDR3 protein: CSVGETGYAFF

V gene: TRBV5-4
J gene: TRBJ2-7
CDR3 protein: CASSRQTSLPYEQYF

V gene: TRBV7-2
J gene: TRBJ1-2
CDR3 protein: CASSLTGKNYGYTF

V gene: TRBV19
J gene: TRBJ1-1
CDR3 protein: CASSSGPGQGAGTEAFF

V gene: TRBV9
J gene: TRBJ2-7
CDR3 protein: CASSALSGTSVEDEQYF

V gene: TRBV6-5
J gene: TRBJ2-7
CDR3 protein: CASRMTSRSYEQYF

V gene: TRBV2
J gene: TRBJ1-1
CDR3 protein: CASSEQGGTGGEAFF

V gene: TRBV10-3
J gene: TRBJ2-1
CDR3 protein: CAIEDSNNEQFF

V gene: TRBV27
J gene: TRBJ1-1
CDR3 protein: CASSSGGRDTEAFF

V gene: TRBV6-5
J gene: TRBJ1-2
CDR3 protein: CASSYSYGENYGYTF

V gene: TRBV7-9
J gene: TRBJ2-7
CDR3 protein: CATLPFPDMSFSYEQYF

V gene: TRBV5-1
J gene: TRBJ1-1
CDR3 protein: CASSRQGAGNTEAFF

V gene: TRBV11-2
J gene: TRBJ1-3
CDR3 protein: CASSTGFDGNTIYF

V gene: TRBV7-9
J gene: TRBJ2-7
CDR3 protein: CASSSGQGYFYEQYF

V gene: TRBV29-1
J gene: TRBJ2-3
CDR3 protein: CSVEGQTMATDTQYF

V gene: TRBV29-1
J gene: TRBJ1-2
CDR3 protein: CSADRGYGYTF

V gene: TRBV11-3
J gene: TRBJ2-1
CDR3 protein: CASSPTPPLAGVGNEQFF

V gene: TRBV19
J gene: TRBJ2-7
CDR3 protein: CASSIGTGSSYEQYF

V gene: TRBV6-1
J gene: TRBJ2-3
CDR3 protein: CASSEKDGGASVDTQYF

V gene: TRBV6-4
J gene: TRBJ2-1
CDR3 protein: CASKRLSGEVPRQFF

V gene: TRBV5-1
J gene: TRBJ1-1
CDR3 protein: CASSLVPGQGENTEAFF

V gene: TRBV5-6
J gene: TRBJ1-5
CDR3 protein: CASRLGQDSNQPQHF

V gene: TRBV5-1
J gene: TRBJ1-3
CDR3 protein: CASSFGGLGSGNTIYF

V gene: TRBV5-6
J gene: TRBJ2-5
CDR3 protein: CASSERFGTQYF